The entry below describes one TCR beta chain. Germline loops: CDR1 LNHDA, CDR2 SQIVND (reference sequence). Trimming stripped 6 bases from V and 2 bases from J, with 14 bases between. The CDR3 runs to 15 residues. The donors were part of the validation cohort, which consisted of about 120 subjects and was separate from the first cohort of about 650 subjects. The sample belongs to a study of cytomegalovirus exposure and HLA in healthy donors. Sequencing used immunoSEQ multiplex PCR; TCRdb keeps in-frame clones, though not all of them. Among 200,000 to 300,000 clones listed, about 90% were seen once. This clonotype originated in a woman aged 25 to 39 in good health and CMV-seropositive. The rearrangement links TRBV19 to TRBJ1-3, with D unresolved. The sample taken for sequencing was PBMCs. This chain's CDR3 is CASRWMEGAGNTIYF. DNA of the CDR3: TGTGCCAGTAGGTGGATGGAGGGAGCTGGAAACACCATATATTTT. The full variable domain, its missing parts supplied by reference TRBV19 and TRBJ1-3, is DGGITQSPKYLFRKEGQNVTLSCEQNLNHDAMYWYRQDPGQGLRLIYYSQIVNDFQKGDIAEGYSVSREKKESFPLTVTSAQKNPTAFYLCASRWMEGAGNTIYFGEGSWLTVV.